This paragraph covers one TCR beta chain sequence. Its antigen is currently unknown. Per germline, CDR1 MGHRA and CDR2 YSYEKL. The V end was cut by 4 bases, the J end by 4 bases, with 13 bases between. The CDR3 is 14 amino acids. The PCR ran on 60 Vbeta and 13 Jbeta primers. Sequenced by immunoSEQ multiplex PCR; TCRdb stores in-frame clones only, minus some. The sample consists of tens of thousands of clones, roughly 50% of them appearing once. The data were obtained in a study of cytomegalovirus exposure and HLA in healthy donors. Study outcomes and limitations: Presence/absence analyses supposed approximately even sequencing depth among donors. About 87% or about 30% of the time was how often most TCR beta V segments were productive, according to an earlier analysis.

This clonotype originated in a human donor in good health. The rearrangement links TRBV4-1 to TRBJ1-1; D uncertain. Sequencing was done on a sample of PBMCs. CDR3 sequence: CASSPKPGSTEAFF. CDR3 sequence (DNA): TGCGCCAGCAGCCCAAAACCAGGTAGCACTGAAGCTTTCTTT.